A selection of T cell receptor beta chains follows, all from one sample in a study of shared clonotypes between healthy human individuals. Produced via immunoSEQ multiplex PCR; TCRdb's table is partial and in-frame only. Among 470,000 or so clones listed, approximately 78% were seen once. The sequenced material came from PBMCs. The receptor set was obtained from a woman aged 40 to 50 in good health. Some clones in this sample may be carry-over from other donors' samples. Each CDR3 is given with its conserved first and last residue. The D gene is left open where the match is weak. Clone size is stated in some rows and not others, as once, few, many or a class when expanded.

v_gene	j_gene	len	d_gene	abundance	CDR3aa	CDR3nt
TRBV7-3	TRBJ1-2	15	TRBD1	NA	CASSPGQGELHGYTF	TGTGCCAGCAGCCCGGGACAGGGTGAGCTCCATGGCTACACCTTC
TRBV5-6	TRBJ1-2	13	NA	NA	CASTLGRVWGYTF	TGTGCCAGCACCCTTGGCAGGGTGTGGGGCTACACCTTC
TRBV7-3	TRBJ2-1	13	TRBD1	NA	CASSLGQGNEQFF	TGTGCCAGCAGCTTAGGACAGGGTAATGAGCAGTTCTTC
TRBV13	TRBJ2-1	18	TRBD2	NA	CASNGLAGPKSSYNEQFF	TGTGCCAGCAACGGACTAGCGGGTCCCAAAAGCTCCTACAATGAGCAGTTCTTC
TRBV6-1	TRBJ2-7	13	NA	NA	CAVIPLGRYEQYF	TGTGCCGTAATTCCCCTTGGGCGTTACGAGCAGTACTTC
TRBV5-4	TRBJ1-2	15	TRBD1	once	CASSLPGQDSYGYTF	TGTGCCAGCAGCTTACCGGGACAGGACTCCTATGGCTACACCTTC
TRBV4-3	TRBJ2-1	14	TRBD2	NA	CASRRLAGGHEQFF	TGCGCCAGCAGGAGACTAGCGGGAGGGCATGAGCAGTTCTTC
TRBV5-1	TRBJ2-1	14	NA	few	CASGAAPSYNEQFF	TGCGCCAGCGGGGCCGCCCCTTCATACAATGAGCAGTTCTTC
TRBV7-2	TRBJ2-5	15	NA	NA	CASSDTLGPGETQYF	TGTGCCAGCAGCGATACACTGGGGCCTGGTGAGACCCAGTACTTC
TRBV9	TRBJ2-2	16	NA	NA	CASSSRTGQNTGELFF	TGTGCCAGCAGCTCCCGGACGGGACAAAACACCGGGGAGCTGTTTTTT
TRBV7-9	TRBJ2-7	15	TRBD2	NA	CASSLGAGAGYEQYF	TGTGCCAGCAGCTTAGGCGCGGGAGCCGGCTACGAGCAGTACTTC
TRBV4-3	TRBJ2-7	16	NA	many	CASSQERTAPSYEQYF	TGCGCCAGCAGCCAAGAACGGACAGCCCCCTCCTACGAGCAGTACTTC
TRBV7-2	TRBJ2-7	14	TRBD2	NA	CASSRSGSGREQYF	TGTGCCAGCAGCCGAAGCGGGAGTGGGCGCGAGCAGTACTTC
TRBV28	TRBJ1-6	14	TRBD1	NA	CASSFSGGNSPLHF	TGTGCCAGCAGTTTTTCAGGGGGGAATTCACCCCTCCACTTT
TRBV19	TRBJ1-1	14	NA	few	CASSIGGMNTEAFF	TGTGCCAGTAGTATTGGGGGAATGAACACTGAAGCTTTCTTT
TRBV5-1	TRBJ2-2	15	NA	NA	CASSLDHLNTGELFF	TGCGCCAGCAGCTTGGATCACCTTAACACCGGGGAGCTGTTTTTT
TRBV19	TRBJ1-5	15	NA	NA	CASSMFPDGRQPQHF	TGTGCCAGTAGTATGTTTCCTGACGGGCGTCAGCCCCAGCATTTT
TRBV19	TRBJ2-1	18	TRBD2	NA	CASSTLAGVGSSYNEQFF	TGTGCCAGTAGTACACTAGCGGGGGTTGGTAGCTCCTACAATGAGCAGTTCTTC
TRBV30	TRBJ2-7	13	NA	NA	CAWSQGLPGEQYF	TGTGCCTGGAGTCAGGGGCTACCGGGGGAGCAGTACTTC
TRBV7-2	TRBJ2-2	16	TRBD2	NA	CASSLVGLAGTGELFF	TGTGCCAGCAGCTTAGTGGGACTAGCGGGAACCGGGGAGCTGTTTTTT
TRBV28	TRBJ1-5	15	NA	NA	CASSPGLGGNQPQHF	TGTGCCAGCAGTCCGGGCCTGGGTGGTAATCAGCCCCAGCATTTT
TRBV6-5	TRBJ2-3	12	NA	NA	CASRAVTDTQYF	TGTGCCAGCAGAGCAGTTACAGATACGCAGTATTTT
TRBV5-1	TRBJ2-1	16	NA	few	CASRVDPRLDYNEQFF	TGCGCCAGCAGAGTTGACCCGAGACTTGACTACAATGAGCAGTTCTTC
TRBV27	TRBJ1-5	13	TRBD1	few	CASSPGQGRPQHF	TGTGCCAGCAGTCCGGGACAGGGGAGGCCCCAGCATTTT
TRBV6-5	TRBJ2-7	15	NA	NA	CASSYLEGPLYEQYF	TGTGCCAGCAGCTATCTCGAGGGTCCCCTCTACGAGCAGTACTTC
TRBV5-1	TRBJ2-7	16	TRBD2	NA	CASSLGGLAGVSEQYF	TGCGCCAGCAGCTTGGGGGGACTAGCGGGAGTCTCCGAGCAGTACTTC
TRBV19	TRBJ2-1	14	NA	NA	CASSIGGTYNEQFF	TGTGCCAGTAGTATAGGGGGGACATACAATGAGCAGTTCTTC
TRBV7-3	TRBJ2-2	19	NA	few	CASRLNPGTGSLNTGELFF	TGTGCCAGCAGGCTAAACCCCGGGACGGGGAGCCTCAACACCGGGGAGCTGTTTTTT
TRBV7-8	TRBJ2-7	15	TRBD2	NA	CASSLGTSGPYEQYF	TGTGCCAGCAGCTTAGGGACTAGCGGGCCCTACGAGCAGTACTTC
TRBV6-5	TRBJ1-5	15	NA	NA	CASRGSQYSNQPQHF	TGTGCCAGCAGGGGCAGCCAATATAGCAATCAGCCCCAGCATTTT
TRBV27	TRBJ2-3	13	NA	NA	CASSFSSTDTQYF	TGTGCCAGCAGTTTTTCTAGCACAGATACGCAGTATTTT
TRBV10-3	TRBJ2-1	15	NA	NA	CAISESLMVNQEQFF	TGTGCCATCAGTGAGTCACTGATGGTTAACCAAGAGCAGTTCTTC
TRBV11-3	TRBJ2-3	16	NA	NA	CASSPTGHGDTDTQYF	TGTGCCAGCAGCCCCACGGGACACGGGGACACAGATACGCAGTATTTT
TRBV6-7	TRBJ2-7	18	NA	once	CASSGPREEGFYSYEQYF	TGTGCCAGCAGTGGTCCGAGAGAGGAGGGCTTTTATTCCTACGAGCAGTACTTC
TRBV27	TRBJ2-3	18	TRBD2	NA	CASSLSGTSSFYTDTQYF	TGTGCCAGCAGTTTATCCGGGACTAGCTCCTTTTACACAGATACGCAGTATTTT
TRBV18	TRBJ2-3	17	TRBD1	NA	CASSPRTGGQSTDTQYF	TGTGCCAGCTCACCCCGCACAGGGGGGCAGAGCACAGATACGCAGTATTTT
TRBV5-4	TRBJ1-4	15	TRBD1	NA	CASSLNRGVNEKLFF	TGTGCCAGCAGCTTGAACAGGGGGGTGAATGAAAAACTGTTTTTT
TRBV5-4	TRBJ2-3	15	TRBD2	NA	CASSLETSGLGGQYF	TGTGCCAGCAGCTTGGAGACTAGCGGGCTGGGGGGGCAGTATTTT
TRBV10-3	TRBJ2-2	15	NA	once	CAINGGPSNTGELFF	TGTGCCATCAATGGGGGGCCCTCGAACACCGGGGAGCTGTTTTTT
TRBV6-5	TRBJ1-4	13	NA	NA	CASSPPRREKLFF	TGTGCCAGCAGCCCTCCCCGGAGGGAAAAACTGTTTTTT
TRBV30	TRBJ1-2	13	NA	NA	CAWSVEELSGYTF	TGTGCCTGGAGTGTGGAGGAGCTGAGTGGCTACACCTTC
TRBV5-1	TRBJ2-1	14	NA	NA	CASSVYSRRGEQFF	TGCGCTAGCAGCGTGTACAGCCGGAGGGGTGAGCAGTTCTTC
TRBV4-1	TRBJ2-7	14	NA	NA	CASSPSGTVYEQYF	TGCGCCAGCAGTCCCTCAGGGACTGTGTACGAGCAGTACTTC
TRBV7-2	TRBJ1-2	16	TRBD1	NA	CASSSTRDRLNYGYTF	TGTGCCAGCAGCTCGACGAGGGACAGGCTTAACTATGGCTACACCTTC
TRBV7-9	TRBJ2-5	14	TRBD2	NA	CASSLGLAFETQYF	TGTGCCAGCAGCTTAGGACTAGCGTTTGAGACCCAGTACTTC